The 22 T cell receptor beta chains reported below all come from one sample, sequenced in a study of T-cell memory formation after mild COVID-19. TCRdb redid the calling of the 5' RACE reads with MiXCR, one entry per CDR3 protein. The sample yields 110,000 or so distinct CDR3 sequences, over 20% seen once. Sample: PBMCs or a T cell subset sorted from them (not recorded which). Every receptor here comes from a man in his late teens or twenties who had mild COVID-19 (a few samples of this study predate the infection). Cell type and time point are not known.

Concerning this clonotype itself: A read error may be the cause here, since a much bigger clone is one base away. The chain joins TRBV5-6 to TRBJ2-2; the match to TRBD2 covers 8 bases. CDR3 length: 13 residues. Germline CDR1 SGHDT, CDR2 YYEEEE. The CDR3 region has the DNA TGTGCCAGAAGCTTGAGCGGGGGCAGGGAGCTGTTTTTT. It specifies CARSLSGGRELFF.

This rearrangement joins TRBV20-1 to TRBJ2-3; perhaps TRBD2 as D (5 bases). Trimming pared 5 bases from V and 6 bases from J, leaving 12 bases between. Germline loops: CDR1 DFQATT, CDR2 SNEGSKA (reference sequence). CDR3 size: 12 residues. The CDR3 region is CSARGPGDTQYF. CDR3 bases: TGCAGTGCTCGCGGACCGGGGGATACGCAGTATTTT.

The sample holds one count of this clonotype. CDR3 sequence (DNA): TGTGCCACCAGTGACCTCCGGACCGCAACCGGGGAGCTGTTTTTT. It yields the protein CATSDLRTATGELFF. The J gene is TRBJ2-2, the V gene TRBV24-1; D remains unclear. V shed 4 bases and J shed 5 bases, with 13 bases lying between them. The CDR3 loop spans 15 amino acids. The germline CDR1 and CDR2 sequences are KGHDR and SFDVKD.

The rearrangement uses TRBV7-2 and TRBJ2-3, with D maybe TRBD1 (6 bases). Germline CDR1 is SGHTA and CDR2 is FQGNSA. CDR3 length: 15 residues. The V end lost 5 bases, the J end lost 5 bases, and 17 bases lay between the germline ends. Here the CDR3 DNA reads TGTGCCAGCAGCCCAGGGCCAGGGGCAGGAGATACGCAGTATTTT. Its translation: CASSPGPGAGDTQYF.

The rearrangement uses TRBV5-4 and TRBJ2-5; possibly TRBD2 for D (6 bases). This CDR3 has 16 residues. Germline V gives CDR1 SGHNT, CDR2 YYREEE (reference sequence). V dropped 5 bases and J dropped 2 bases, with 19 bases sitting between them. CDR3 in amino acids: CASSPGWGTPQETQYF. The CDR3 coding sequence is TGTGCCAGCAGTCCCGGATGGGGGACTCCGCAAGAGACCCAGTACTTC.

The chain links TRBV2 to TRBJ2-2, with D hard to call. Germline loops: CDR1 SNHLY, CDR2 FYNNEI. Trimming removed 0 bases at V and 6 bases at J, with 8 bases between. CDR3 length: 14 amino acids. CDR3 in amino acids: CASSEASMPGELFF. The CDR3 bases are TGTGCCAGCAGTGAAGCAAGCATGCCCGGGGAGCTGTTTTTT.

This rearrangement joins TRBV5-1 to TRBJ1-1; D is possibly TRBD1 (5 bases). The CDR3 is 16 residues long. The germline V and J ends were trimmed by 7 bases and 0 bases, with 19 bases remaining between them. Germline V gene lookup returns CDR1 SGHRS and CDR2 YFSETQ. CDR3 DNA sequence: TGCGCCAGCCACGACAGACTATTATCCCTGAACACTGAAGCTTTCTTT. Translated, it gives CASHDRLLSLNTEAFF.

The chain carries TRBV5-6 and TRBJ2-7; 7 nucleotides line up with TRBD1. Germline CDR1 SGHDT, CDR2 YYEEEE. CDR3 size: 14 residues. The trim removed 3 bases at V and 4 bases at J, leaving 7 bases unmatched. In DNA form, the CDR3 reads TGTGCCAGCAGCTCCGGGACAGTGACTTACGAGCAGTACGTC. Residues: CASSSGTVTYEQYV.

V and J are TRBV7-6 and TRBJ2-7, with D possibly being TRBD2 (6 bases). In germline, CDR1 is SGHVS, CDR2 FNYEAQ. The V end was cut by 5 bases, the J end by 4 bases, with 15 bases between. There are 14 residues in the CDR3. CDR3 loop: CASSPRLGGYEQYV. As DNA, the CDR3 is TGTGCCAGCAGCCCGAGACTAGGAGGGTACGAGCAGTACGTC.

This chain uses TRBV6-2 or TRBV6-3 with TRBJ1-1; a weak D match, TRBD1 (5 bases). CDR1 is MNHEY, CDR2 SVGEGT, per germline. This CDR3 comprises 13 residues. Trimming took 10 bases from V and 5 from J, leaving 17 bases between them. The CDR3 bases are TGTGCCACCGCCGGGACTTCTCTAACTGAAGCTTTCTTT. Its protein is CATAGTSLTEAFF.

This clonotype turned up a few times. The V gene is TRBV2, the J gene TRBJ2-3; 9 nucleotides agree with TRBD1. The V and J ends lost 5 bases and 0 bases, in that order; junction bases with no gene match: 6. The CDR3 is 16 residues long. Germline V gene data show CDR1 as SNHLY and CDR2 as FYNNEI. The CDR3 protein is CASSLGQGWSTDTQYF. The CDR3, as DNA: TGTGCCAGCAGTCTTGGACAGGGGTGGAGCACAGATACGCAGTATTTT. The complete variable domain, with remaining parts taken from reference TRBV2 and TRBJ2-3, reads EPEVTQTPSHQVTQMGQEVILRCVPISNHLYFYWYRQILGQKVEFLVSFYNNEISEKSEIFDDQFSVERPDGSNFTLKIRSTKLEDSAMYFCASSLGQGWSTDTQYFGPGTRLTVL.

This clonotype has a handful of counts. The rearrangement joins TRBV5-4 to TRBJ2-1; 7 nucleotides align to TRBD2. The junction had 7 bases not matched to a gene; V was cut back by 0 bases and J by 4 bases. The CDR3 consists of 16 residues. The V gene's germline CDR1 is SGHNT and CDR2 YYREEE (reference sequence). The CDR3 DNA reads TGTGCCAGCAGCTTGGCCCCGTCCGGGGGGTACAATGAGCAGTTCTTC. Residues: CASSLAPSGGYNEQFF.

As DNA, the CDR3 is TGTGCCACCAGTGATTTGAAAGGACTAGCGGGGGCCTCTCTGTACCAAGAGACCCAGTACTTC. Translation gives CATSDLKGLAGASLYQETQYF. The genes are TRBV24-1 and TRBJ2-5, with 13 bases lining up with TRBD2. Germline-derived CDR1 and CDR2 are KGHDR and SFDVKD. This CDR3 is built from 21 residues. Trimming at V came to 0 bases and at J to 0 bases, leaving 12 bases not matched to a gene.

This clonotype was seen a few times. V and J are TRBV7-2 and TRBJ1-4; possible D gene TRBD1, 6 bases. CDR1 is SGHTA, CDR2 FQGNSA, per germline. The germline V and J ends were trimmed by 3 bases and 13 bases, with 24 bases remaining between them. This CDR3 is built from 16 residues. DNA of the CDR3: TGTGCCAGCAGCTTGACAGGCGCATTTAAAAGTTTTGGACTGTTTTTT. Its protein product is CASSLTGAFKSFGLFF.

This clonotype was seen a handful of times. The rearrangement uses TRBV6-2 or TRBV6-3 and TRBJ2-7; 7 nucleotides line up with TRBD1. V lost 7 bases and J lost 2; bases outside the gene matches: 8. The CDR3 covers 14 residues. Germline loops: CDR1 MNHEY, CDR2 SVGEGT. Here the CDR3 reads CASTNPGQTYEQYF. The CDR3 coding sequence is TGTGCCAGCACTAACCCGGGACAGACCTACGAGCAGTACTTC.

This chain joins TRBV7-6 and TRBJ2-1; 9 nucleotides line up with TRBD2. V dropped 4 bases and J dropped 8; count of bases not matched to a gene: 6. The CDR3 spans 14 residues. Germline-derived CDR1 and CDR2 are SGHVS and FNYEAQ. The CDR3 bases are TGTGCCAGCAGCTGGCGGGGGGGCGGCGATGAGCAGTTCTTC. Its translation is CASSWRGGGDEQFF.

This clonotype appeared a few times. The rearrangement uses TRBV7-2 and TRBJ1-1, with D maybe TRBD1 (6 bases). Looked up from germline, CDR1 is SGHTA and CDR2 is FQGNSA. The CDR3 sequence is 16 residues long. The ends were cut back, 5 bases at V and 0 bases at J, with 16 bases in the middle. The CDR3 DNA follows: TGTGCCAGCAGCCCATCCGGGGGGCCCTTGAACACTGAAGCTTTCTTT. It yields the protein CASSPSGGPLNTEAFF.

The chain combines TRBV27 with TRBJ2-5; 12 nucleotides align to TRBD2. Germline CDR1 is MNHEY and CDR2 is SMNVEV (reference sequence). V shed 6 bases, J shed 7 bases, and the junction held 12 bases outside the gene matches. CDR3 length: 16 residues. The chain's CDR3 is CASSPGTSGGFGTQYF. The CDR3 DNA follows: TGTGCCAGCAGCCCCGGAACTAGCGGGGGGTTTGGGACCCAGTACTTC.

The table lists this clonotype with a few counts. This chain joins TRBV5-1 and TRBJ2-2; no firm D call. V lost 2 bases, J lost 1 base, and 6 bases lay in between. From germline, CDR1 is SGHRS and CDR2 YFSETQ. This CDR3 has 14 amino acids. CDR3 coding DNA: TGCGCCAGCAGCTTTTACGGGAACACCGGGGAGCTGTTTTTT. It encodes CASSFYGNTGELFF.

The chain joins TRBV12-3 or TRBV12-4 to TRBJ2-3; 12 nucleotides agree with TRBD2. The CDR3 totals 14 residues. The J segment lost 6 bases and the V segment lost 2 bases, leaving 0 bases of the junction unmatched. CDR3 sequence: CASSLLAGGDTQYF. The CDR3 coding sequence is TGTGCCAGCAGTTTACTAGCGGGGGGGGATACGCAGTATTTT.

This clonotype has more than one count but fewer than ten. V and J are TRBV7-3 and TRBJ2-3; no firm D call. V was cut by 1 base and J by 1 base, with 12 bases left in between. Looked up from germline, CDR1 is SGHTA and CDR2 is FQGTGA. This CDR3 is built from 16 residues. CDR3 coding DNA: TGTGCCAGCAGCTTAAACCCGGCCCTGCGCACAGATACGCAGTATTTT. Its translation: CASSLNPALRTDTQYF.

This clonotype was seen more than once but under ten times. The V call is TRBV29-1, the J call TRBJ1-1; no clear D. The CDR3 loop spans 10 amino acids. Germline V gene lookup returns CDR1 SQVTM and CDR2 ANQGSEA. V was trimmed by 3 bases and J by 9 bases, leaving 8 bases between them. CDR3 DNA sequence: TGCAGCGTTGAGCGGGAGAAAGCTTTCTTT. It codes for CSVEREKAFF.